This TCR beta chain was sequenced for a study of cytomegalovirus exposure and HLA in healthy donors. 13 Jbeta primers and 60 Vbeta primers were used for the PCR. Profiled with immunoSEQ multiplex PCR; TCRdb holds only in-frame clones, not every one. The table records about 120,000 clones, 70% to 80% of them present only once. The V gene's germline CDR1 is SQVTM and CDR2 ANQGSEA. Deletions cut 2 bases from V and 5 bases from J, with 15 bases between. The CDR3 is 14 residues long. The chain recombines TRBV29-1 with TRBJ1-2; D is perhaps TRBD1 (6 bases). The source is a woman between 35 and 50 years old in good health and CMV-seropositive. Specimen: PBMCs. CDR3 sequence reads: CSVERRRGGYGYTF. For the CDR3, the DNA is TGCAGCGTTGAAAGAAGGAGGGGGGGGTATGGCTACACCTTC. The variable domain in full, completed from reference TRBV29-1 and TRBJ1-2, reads SAVISQKPSRDICQRGTSLTIQCQVDSQVTMMFWYRQQPGQSLTLIATANQGSEATYESGFVIDKFPISRPNLTFSTLTVSNMSPEDSSIYLCSVERRRGGYGYTFGSGTRLTVV.